This T cell receptor beta chain is from a study of blood T cell repertoires in COVID-19. About the research overall: T cells, B-cell-depleted T cells, or PBMCs provided the cDNA or gDNA that served as material.

The protocol was immunoSEQ multiplex PCR, while the TCRdb copy is restricted to in-frame clones and leaves out a portion. The table shows around 91,000 clones, with less than 85% occurring only once. Sequenced input: peripheral blood. The clonotype was recovered from a man of 80 years or more with acute or convalescent COVID-19.

The CDR3 coding sequence is TGTGCCAGTAGTATCTCATTAACAACGAGGGAGTATGGCTACACCTTC. As protein: CASSISLTTREYGYTF. The rearrangement joins TRBV19 to TRBJ1-2, with D unresolved. Germline V lookup: CDR1 LNHDA, CDR2 SQIVND (reference sequence). The CDR3 is 16 amino acids. The germline V and J ends were trimmed by 3 bases and 5 bases, with 19 bases remaining between them. Variable domain in full (rest from reference TRBV19 and TRBJ1-2): DGGITQSPKYLFRKEGQNVTLSCEQNLNHDAMYWYRQDPGQGLRLIYYSQIVNDFQKGDIAEGYSVSREKKESFPLTVTSAQKNPTAFYLCASSISLTTREYGYTFGSGTRLTVV.